The clone carrying this T cell receptor (beta chain) has just a few counts. Assay: immunoSEQ multiplex PCR; the TCRdb copy retains only in-frame clones and omits some. The sample lists about 400,000 clones; roughly 90% were seen once. The trim removed 5 bases at V and 2 bases at J, leaving 0 bases unmatched. The germline V gene encodes CDR1 LNHDA and CDR2 SQIVND (reference sequence). This CDR3 comprises 13 residues. This entry belongs to a study of blood T cell repertoires in COVID-19. The sequenced material came from peripheral blood. This chain links TRBV19 with TRBJ1-5; TRBD1 matches at 7 bases. This clonotype was sampled from a man aged 40-49 years with acute or convalescent COVID-19. CDR3 sequence reads: CASSDRGNQPQHF. As DNA, the CDR3 is TGTGCCAGTAGTGACAGGGGCAATCAGCCCCAGCATTTT. Combining the CDR3 with reference TRBV19 and TRBJ1-5 gives the whole variable domain DGGITQSPKYLFRKEGQNVTLSCEQNLNHDAMYWYRQDPGQGLRLIYYSQIVNDFQKGDIAEGYSVSREKKESFPLTVTSAQKNPTAFYLCASSDRGNQPQHFGDGTRLSIL.